The 30 T cell receptor beta chains reported below all come from one sample, sequenced in a study of radiotherapy plus CTLA-4 blockade in lung cancer. Produced via immunoSEQ multiplex PCR; TCRdb's table is partial and in-frame only. The sample shows over 85,000 clones, 70% to 90% of them seen only once. The input for sequencing was peripheral blood, taken from a patient treated with radiotherapy plus ipilimumab. Receptors originate from a human donor with non-small cell lung cancer that progressed on radiotherapy plus ipilimumab.

The chain recombines TRBV15 with TRBJ2-1; 11 bases align to TRBD1. V was pared by 6 bases and J by 6 bases, with 4 bases of the junction left unmatched. Germline V CDR1 and CDR2: LNHNV, YYDKDF (reference sequence). The length of the CDR3 is 14 residues. The CDR3 spells CATSGTGGFNEQFF. In nucleotides, the CDR3 is TGTGCCACCAGTGGGACAGGGGGGTTCAATGAGCAGTTCTTC.

This chain links TRBV5-1 with TRBJ2-7, with 8 bases fitting TRBD1. Per the germline V gene, CDR1 is SGHRS and CDR2 is YFSETQ. V dropped 4 bases and J dropped 3; count of bases not matched to a gene: 3. The CDR3 contains 13 residues. The CDR3 sequence: CASSRDRNYEQYF. In nucleotides, the CDR3 is TGCGCCAGCAGCCGGGACAGGAACTACGAGCAGTACTTC.

This chain links TRBV6-6 with TRBJ1-5; 7 positions agree with TRBD1. This CDR3 comprises 15 residues. V dropped 5 bases and J dropped 1; count of bases not matched to a gene: 5. The germline gives CDR1 MNHNY, CDR2 SVGAGI (reference sequence). CDR3 sequence: CASSPTGASNQPQHF. The CDR3 DNA reads TGTGCCAGCAGTCCCACAGGGGCAAGCAATCAGCCCCAGCATTTT.

On this clone: This sample also contains other DNA sequences that code for the same CDR3. V usage is TRBV9 and J usage is TRBJ1-5, with a possible D match to TRBD1 (5 bases). Trimming stripped 2 bases from V and 5 bases from J, with 20 bases between. The CDR3 extends over 17 amino acids. The germline CDR1 and CDR2 sequences are SGDLS and YYNGEE. The chain's CDR3 is CASSVGVAGVVHQPQHF. The DNA of the CDR3 is TGTGCCAGCAGCGTGGGTGTGGCGGGGGTTGTCCATCAGCCCCAGCATTTT.

This chain joins TRBV11-2 and TRBJ2-7, with D possibly TRBD1 on 6 matching bases. Germline CDR1 is SGHAT and CDR2 is FQNNGV. This CDR3 comprises 13 residues. The V end was cut by 3 bases, the J end by 6 bases, with 12 bases between. CDR3 bases: TGTGCCAGCAGCTTTGGGGACAAGCCCGAGCAGTACTTC. Translating it yields CASSFGDKPEQYF.

The rearrangement links TRBV5-1 to TRBJ2-3, with D possibly called TRBD1 or TRBD2 (5 bases each). The CDR3 length is 16 residues. V lost 0 bases and J 2 bases, leaving 13 bases between the germline ends. The germline CDR1 and CDR2 sequences are SGHRS and YFSETQ. CDR3 region: CASSLGQGDYTDTQYF. The CDR3 DNA reads as TGCGCCAGCAGCTTGGGGCAGGGAGATTACACAGATACGCAGTATTTT.

The chain combines TRBV10-3 with TRBJ2-5, with 7 positions matching TRBD2. J was trimmed by 9 bases and V by 3 bases; bases with no gene match: 13. CDR3 length: 15 residues. Germline V gene lookup returns CDR1 ENHRY and CDR2 SYGVKD. The CDR3 DNA follows: TGTGCCATCAGTGACGAGGGAGGGCCCGATTTAGCCCAGTACTTC. Its translation is CAISDEGGPDLAQYF.

This chain links TRBV7-9 with TRBJ2-7; no clear D gene. Per the germline V gene, CDR1 is SEHNR and CDR2 is FQNEAQ (reference sequence). V shed 1 base and J shed 7 bases, with 8 bases lying between them. The CDR3 length is 12 residues. CDR3 sequence: CASSLVESEQYF. In nucleotides, the CDR3 is TGTGCCAGCAGCTTAGTTGAGTCAGAGCAGTACTTC.

This chain joins TRBV9 and TRBJ2-6; D is unclear. Germline CDR1 SGDLS, CDR2 YYNGEE. The V gene lost 1 base and the J gene lost 4 bases, with 3 bases spanning the gap. The CDR3 is 13 residues long. CDR3 in DNA: TGTGCCAGCAGCGTAAGCGGGGCCAACGTCCTGACTTTC. Translated, it gives CASSVSGANVLTF.

The chain links TRBV29-1 to TRBJ2-5; D possibly uses TRBD1 or TRBD2 (5 bases each). Trimming took 7 bases from V and 4 from J, leaving 16 bases between them. The CDR3 extends over 13 amino acids. CDR1 and CDR2 (germline): SQVTM, ANQGSEA. CDR3 loop: CSESGTGGETQYF. CDR3 nucleotides: TGCAGCGAGTCGGGGACCGGAGGAGAGACCCAGTACTTC.

The chain links TRBV7-9 to TRBJ2-3, with TRBD2 matching over 9 bases. CDR1 and CDR2 from the germline V gene are SEHNR and FQNEAQ (reference sequence). The CDR3 covers 15 residues. After removal of 3 bases from V and 1 base from J, the junction contained 2 bases not matched to a gene. CDR3 residues: CASSLTSGGTDTQYF. The DNA of the CDR3 is TGTGCCAGCAGCTTGACTAGCGGCGGCACAGATACGCAGTATTTT.

For this clone: The same CDR3 also results from other DNA sequences found in this sample. This chain uses TRBV15 with TRBJ1-1; D call uncertain. Germline V gene lookup returns CDR1 LNHNV and CDR2 YYDKDF (reference sequence). The CDR3 runs to 14 residues. The ends were cut back, 1 base at V and 4 bases at J, with 10 bases in the middle. The DNA of the CDR3 is TGTGCCACCAGCAGAGCCGGATGGGTCACTGAAGCTTTCTTT. Translation: CATSRAGWVTEAFF.

The chain is built from TRBV19 and TRBJ1-2; the D is unclear. The CDR3 loop spans 12 amino acids. Germline CDR1 reads LNHDA; CDR2 reads SQIVND (reference sequence). Trimming removed 7 bases at V and 8 bases at J, with 14 bases between. The CDR3 sequence: CASKVGEVGYTF. The CDR3 DNA reads TGTGCCAGTAAAGTTGGGGAGGTCGGCTACACCTTC. Variable domain in full (rest from reference TRBV19 and TRBJ1-2): DGGITQSPKYLFRKEGQNVTLSCEQNLNHDAMYWYRQDPGQGLRLIYYSQIVNDFQKGDIAEGYSVSREKKESFPLTVTSAQKNPTAFYLCASKVGEVGYTFGSGTRLTVV.

The gene calls are TRBV30 and TRBJ2-1; tentative D call: TRBD1 (5 bases). Germline assignment: CDR1 GTSNPN and CDR2 SVGIG (reference sequence). CDR3 length: 13 amino acids. With 3 bases removed from V and 7 bases from J, the gap between germline ends came to 13 bases. The CDR3 here is CAWSALTVNEQFF. CDR3 DNA sequence: TGTGCCTGGAGCGCTTTGACAGTTAATGAGCAGTTCTTC.

The chain couples TRBV5-1 to TRBJ2-5; perhaps TRBD2 as D (5 bases). This CDR3 is built from 14 residues. V was clipped by 0 bases and J by 4 bases, with 10 bases between them. Germline V lookup: CDR1 SGHRS, CDR2 YFSETQ. This CDR3 reads CASSLDLAGETQYF. The DNA of the CDR3 is TGCGCCAGCAGCTTGGACCTAGCTGGAGAGACCCAGTACTTC.

This rearrangement joins TRBV27 to TRBJ1-1, with D perhaps matching TRBD1 (5 bases). This CDR3 is built from 12 residues. Germline V gene data show CDR1 as MNHEY and CDR2 as SMNVEV (reference sequence). Trimming removed 2 bases at V and 6 bases at J, with 7 bases between. CDR3 in amino acids: CASSLMGAEAFF. The CDR3 bases are TGTGCCAGCAGTTTAATGGGGGCTGAAGCTTTCTTT.

The chain carries TRBV2 and TRBJ1-2, with TRBD1 matching over 7 bases. Germline V gives CDR1 SNHLY, CDR2 FYNNEI. With V trimmed by 6 bases and J by 4 bases, 11 bases remained unmatched. The CDR3 length is 15 residues. The CDR3 coding sequence is TGTGCCAGCAGGCTCCTTGGGGACAGAGGCTATGGCTACACCTTC. Translated, it gives CASRLLGDRGYGYTF.

This CDR3 reads CATSTRVAPTEAFF. CDR3 nucleotides: TGTGCCACCTCGACCAGGGTAGCACCGACTGAAGCTTTCTTT. The chain is built from TRBV27 and TRBJ1-1; D perhaps matches TRBD1 (5 bases). Deletions cut 10 bases from V and 5 bases from J, with 20 bases between. The CDR3 contains 14 residues. Germline CDR1 MNHEY, CDR2 SMNVEV (reference sequence).

V gene TRBV5-5 combines with J gene TRBJ2-3; D not certain. Germline V CDR1 and CDR2: SGHKS, YYEKEE (reference sequence). The CDR3 consists of 12 residues. Trimming left V 3 bases short and J 4 bases short, with 6 bases between. The CDR3 DNA reads TGTGCCAGCAGCTGGGGTCCAGATACGCAGTATTTT. It is translated as CASSWGPDTQYF.

The CDR3 DNA reads as TGTGCCAGTAGTATTGGGCTAGCCCCCCCCGATACGCAGTATTTT. This translates into CASSIGLAPPDTQYF. V is TRBV19 and J is TRBJ2-3; TRBD2 is a possible D gene (5 bases). The germline CDR1 and CDR2 sequences are LNHDA and SQIVND (reference sequence). There are 15 residues in the CDR3. V was clipped by 3 bases and J by 6 bases, with 16 bases between them. Filled out from reference TRBV19 and TRBJ2-3, the complete variable domain reads DGGITQSPKYLFRKEGQNVTLSCEQNLNHDAMYWYRQDPGQGLRLIYYSQIVNDFQKGDIAEGYSVSREKKESFPLTVTSAQKNPTAFYLCASSIGLAPPDTQYFGPGTRLTVL.

Note on this clone: This same CDR3 is encoded by further DNA sequences in the sample. The chain recombines TRBV27 with TRBJ2-7, with TRBD2 matching 8 bases. CDR3 length: 15 residues. The germline gives CDR1 MNHEY, CDR2 SMNVEV (reference sequence). V shed 1 base, J shed 1 base, and the junction held 3 bases outside the gene matches. CDR3 in DNA: TGTGCCAGCAGTTTATGGGCTAGCGGGTCCTACGAGCAGTACTTC. Its protein product is CASSLWASGSYEQYF.

The chain couples TRBV29-1 to TRBJ2-7; D tentatively fits TRBD1 or TRBD2 (5 bases each). Trimming removed 3 bases from V and 5 bases from J, with 17 bases in between. The germline V gene encodes CDR1 SQVTM and CDR2 ANQGSEA. This CDR3 has 14 amino acids. The CDR3, as DNA: TGCAGCGTTGACCCATCCGGGGACGGAGACGAGCAGTACTTC. This encodes CSVDPSGDGDEQYF.

The V gene is TRBV19, the J gene TRBJ1-5, with D possibly TRBD1 on 6 matching bases. In germline, CDR1 is LNHDA, CDR2 SQIVND (reference sequence). The V gene lost 7 bases and the J gene lost 6 bases, with 22 bases spanning the gap. The CDR3 loop spans 16 amino acids. In DNA, the CDR3 is TGTGCCAGTATGCTAACCCCAGGGGCGAACGCTCAGCCCCAGCATTTT. It encodes CASMLTPGANAQPQHF.

The rearrangement joins TRBV9 to TRBJ1-4; TRBD1 matches at 7 bases. The CDR3 contains 20 residues. The germline V gene has CDR1 SGDLS and CDR2 YYNGEE. V was pared by 1 base and J by 0 bases, with 15 bases of the junction left unmatched. The CDR3 region is CASSVLPRDSILSTNEKLFF. As DNA, the CDR3 is TGTGCCAGCAGCGTACTTCCCCGGGACAGCATTCTATCAACTAATGAAAAACTGTTTTTT.

The chain carries TRBV14 and TRBJ1-1; D is unclear. Germline-derived CDR1 and CDR2 are SGHDN and FVKESK. The V end lost 2 bases, the J end lost 11 bases, and 18 bases lay between the germline ends. The CDR3 contains 14 residues. The CDR3 nucleotides are TGTGCCAGCAGCCAATGGAGAACCTTCTCACCGGCTTTCTTT. This sequence encodes CASSQWRTFSPAFF.

The V and J genes are TRBV23-1 and TRBJ2-2; 8 bases are shared with TRBD1. TRBV23-1 belongs to the ORF category, with a function that is uncertain. J lost 6 bases, V lost 4 bases, and 7 bases had no gene match. There are 15 residues in the CDR3. CDR3 in amino acids: CASSRARGRPGELFF. In DNA form, the CDR3 reads TGCGCCAGCAGTCGGGCCAGGGGGCGTCCCGGGGAGCTGTTTTTT.

The chain has TRBV12-5 and TRBJ1-1; TRBD1 might be the D (5 bases). Germline CDR1 is LGHNT and CDR2 is FRNRAP. Between the trimmed V and J ends, which lost 6 bases and 3 bases, there was a span of 14 bases. CDR3 length: 14 amino acids. The CDR3 reads CASGPEGFHTEAFF. The CDR3, as DNA: TGTGCTAGTGGCCCGGAGGGGTTTCACACTGAAGCTTTCTTT.

The V gene is TRBV6-5, the J gene TRBJ1-2, with no clear D. V was pared by 7 bases and J by 3 bases, with 12 bases between. Germline values: CDR1 MNHEY, CDR2 SVGAGI. This CDR3 comprises 13 residues. The CDR3: CASNPRGYYGYTF. DNA for the CDR3: TGTGCCAGCAACCCTCGGGGTTACTATGGCTACACCTTC.

This sequence joins TRBV7-9 and TRBJ1-5; D remains ambiguous. CDR3 length: 14 residues. V was pared by 3 bases and J by 3 bases, with 9 bases between. Germline V gene lookup returns CDR1 SEHNR and CDR2 FQNEAQ (reference sequence). For the CDR3, the DNA is TGTGCCAGCAGCTTTGAAGGGATCAATCAGCCCCAGCATTTT. It encodes CASSFEGINQPQHF.

This clone showed up just a few times. The chain carries TRBV19 and TRBJ2-7, with D perhaps matching TRBD1 (6 bases). Trimming stripped 4 bases from V and 4 bases from J, with 11 bases between. The CDR3 covers 13 residues. Germline V gives CDR1 LNHDA, CDR2 SQIVND (reference sequence). The CDR3 is CASSNAGEYEQYF. The CDR3 DNA reads as TGTGCCAGTAGTAACGCAGGGGAGTACGAGCAGTACTTC.